These 12 T cell receptor beta chains share one sample of origin, sequenced in a study of graft-versus-host responses after intestinal transplantation. Clones were read by immunoSEQ multiplex PCR, and TCRdb kept only the in-frame ones, dropping some. The sample records roughly 80,000 clones, 92% being singletons. The sample in question was PBMCs, obtained 98 days after intestinal transplantation. These receptor sequences come from a human patient who received an intestinal transplant, so some T cells may come from the graft donor.

The chain is built from TRBV28 and TRBJ2-5, with D tentatively TRBD2 (6 bases). CDR1 and CDR2 from the germline V gene are MDHEN and SYDVKM. The CDR3 runs 12 residues. V was cut by 6 bases and J by 1 base, with 6 bases left in between. As DNA, the CDR3 is TGTGCCAGCAGGGAGGGCCAAGAGACCCAGTACTTC. Protein sequence: CASREGQETQYF.

V is TRBV18 and J is TRBJ2-3, with D unresolved. Germline V gene sequence: CDR1 KGHSH, CDR2 LQKENI. The V and J ends lost 3 bases and 5 bases respectively, with 3 bases between them. This CDR3 is built from 11 residues. CDR3 coding DNA: TGTGCCAGCTCACCGAGAGATACGCAGTATTTT. Protein product: CASSPRDTQYF.

J is TRBJ2-5 and V is TRBV21-1; TRBD2 was called by the table and not checked on the DNA. TRBV21-1 counts as a pseudogene. The CDR3 runs to 16 residues. The chain's CDR3 is CASSLRTLPGEETQYF. The DNA for the CDR3 is TGTGCCAGCAGCCTCAGGACCCTCCCGGGAGAAGAGACCCAGTACTTC.

CDR3: CASSVRLAETQYF. DNA for the CDR3: TGTGCCAGCAGCGTACGACTAGCGGAGACCCAGTACTTC. The V gene is TRBV4-2, the J gene TRBJ2-5, with TRBD2 identical over 8 bases. The germline V gene has CDR1 LGHNA and CDR2 YNFKEQ. Unmatched junction bases numbered 4, after V lost 5 bases and J lost 5 bases. CDR3 length: 13 residues.

CDR3 DNA: TGTGCCAGCAGCTTCACAGGCTCTTGGGGGACTGAAGCTTTCTTT. Translated, it gives CASSFTGSWGTEAFF. The V and J genes are TRBV7-9 and TRBJ1-1, with TRBD1 as a possible D gene (5 bases). This CDR3 is 15 amino acids long. CDR1 and CDR2 from the germline V gene are SEHNR and FQNEAQ (reference sequence). V gave up 3 bases and J gave up 5 bases, with 16 bases separating them.

The CDR3 sequence is CASSLQGADYNEQFF. CDR3 sequence (DNA): TGCGCCAGCAGCTTACAGGGGGCGGACTACAATGAGCAGTTCTTC. This sequence joins TRBV5-1 and TRBJ2-1; 9 nucleotides agree with TRBD1. V trimming: 2 bases; J trimming: 3 bases; junction bases outside the gene matches: 3. Germline assignment: CDR1 SGHRS and CDR2 YFSETQ. The CDR3 loop spans 15 amino acids.

This sequence joins TRBV5-1 and TRBJ2-7; D might be TRBD1 (6 bases). Trimming stripped 4 bases from V and 2 bases from J, with 16 bases between. Germline V gene lookup returns CDR1 SGHRS and CDR2 YFSETQ. The CDR3 extends over 15 amino acids. For the CDR3, the DNA is TGCGCCAGCAGCCCACAGGGAGCGCTTCCCTACGAGCAGTACTTC. The encoded protein is CASSPQGALPYEQYF.

V usage is TRBV6-5 and J usage is TRBJ2-3; 7 bases map to TRBD1. The CDR3 has 14 amino acids. V was pared by 4 bases and J by 1 base, with 2 bases of the junction left unmatched. Germline values: CDR1 MNHEY, CDR2 SVGAGI. CDR3 loop: CASSLGTGTDTQYF. Here the CDR3 DNA reads TGTGCCAGCAGTTTGGGGACAGGCACAGATACGCAGTATTTT.

This clone was counted a few times. This chain links TRBV7-7 with TRBJ2-1; D might be TRBD1 (6 bases). This CDR3 has 15 residues. Trimming shortened V by 1 base and J by 2 bases, and 9 bases separated the two germline ends. Germline values: CDR1 SSHAT, CDR2 FNYEAQ (reference sequence). The CDR3 DNA is TGTGCCAGCAGCTTAGGAGGGGGACCCTACAATGAGCAGTTCTTC. This translates into CASSLGGGPYNEQFF.

V usage is TRBV7-3 and J usage is TRBJ2-1, with 10 bases matching TRBD1. The ends lost 2 bases at V and 5 bases at J; junction bases unmatched: 3. This CDR3 region has 15 residues. Germline lookup yields CDR1 SGHTA and CDR2 FQGTGA. The DNA of the CDR3 is TGTGCCAGCAGCTTAGTGGGACAGGGGAACAATGAGCAGTTCTTC. It specifies CASSLVGQGNNEQFF.

This chain links TRBV5-4 with TRBJ2-5; 8 positions agree with TRBD1. V was clipped by 2 bases and J by 1 base; unmatched bases: 7. The germline V gene has CDR1 SGHNT and CDR2 YYREEE (reference sequence). The CDR3 contains 16 residues. CDR3 nucleotide sequence: TGTGCCAGCAGCTTAACCCCGACAGGGGTCCAAGAGACCCAGTACTTC. Protein sequence: CASSLTPTGVQETQYF.

The chain recombines TRBV27 with TRBJ2-1; TRBD2 matches at 9 bases. After removal of 4 bases from V and 9 bases from J, the junction contained 16 bases not matched to a gene. Germline-derived CDR1 and CDR2 are MNHEY and SMNVEV (reference sequence). The CDR3 is 17 amino acids. Here the CDR3 reads CASSSPLAGGPKVEQFF. CDR3 nucleotide sequence: TGTGCCAGCAGTTCACCACTGGCGGGAGGGCCCAAAGTTGAGCAGTTCTTC.